The sequence of this TCR beta chain was determined in a study of blood T cells in healthy people across ages. The study, taken as a whole, reports: PBMCs left unsorted prevented a conclusive naive versus antigen-experienced comparison.

PCR was performed a second time for roughly 6 to 12 cycles using a sample-barcoded 5' primer and a J-beta primer mix. A template-switch adaptor that had 12 random nucleotides put a tag on each cDNA molecule. TCRdb reprocessed the 5' RACE reads with MiXCR, giving one entry per CDR3 protein. This table holds more than 650,000 distinct CDR3 sequences, roughly 24% found once. This clonotype showed up just a few times. The antigen remains unidentified. Germline CDR1 reads SGHRS; CDR2 reads YFSETQ. The length of the CDR3 is 18 residues. Another study also made use of these data, one on T cells of mothers and their children.

The V call is TRBV5-1, the J call TRBJ2-5; TRBD1 aligns across 8 bases. The better agreement between TRBJ2-7 and the DNA end casts doubt on the J call. This clonotype was obtained from a boy between 10 and 17 years old in good health. Sequencing used blood. CDR3 nucleotides: TGCGCCAGCAGCCCCCCCCGGACAGGGTCGTTTAGCTCCTACGAGCAGTACTTC. The encoded protein is CASSPPRTGSFSSYEQYF.